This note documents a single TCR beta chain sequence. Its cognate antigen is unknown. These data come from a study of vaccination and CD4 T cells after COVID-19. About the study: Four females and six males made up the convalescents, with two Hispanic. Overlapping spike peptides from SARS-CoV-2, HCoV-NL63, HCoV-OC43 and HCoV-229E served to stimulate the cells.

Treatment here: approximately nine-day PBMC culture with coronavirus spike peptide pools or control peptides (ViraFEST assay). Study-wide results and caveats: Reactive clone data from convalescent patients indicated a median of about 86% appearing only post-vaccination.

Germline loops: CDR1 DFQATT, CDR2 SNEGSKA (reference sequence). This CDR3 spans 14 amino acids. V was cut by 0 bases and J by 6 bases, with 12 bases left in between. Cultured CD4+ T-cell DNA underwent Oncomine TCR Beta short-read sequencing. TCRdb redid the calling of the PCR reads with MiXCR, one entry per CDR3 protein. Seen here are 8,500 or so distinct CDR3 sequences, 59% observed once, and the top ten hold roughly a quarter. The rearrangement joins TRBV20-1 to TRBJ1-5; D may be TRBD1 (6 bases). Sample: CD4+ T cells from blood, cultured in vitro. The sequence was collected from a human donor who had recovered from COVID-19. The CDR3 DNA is TGCAGTGCTAGAGATCTTAAGACAGGTCAGCCCCAGCATTTT. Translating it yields CSARDLKTGQPQHF.